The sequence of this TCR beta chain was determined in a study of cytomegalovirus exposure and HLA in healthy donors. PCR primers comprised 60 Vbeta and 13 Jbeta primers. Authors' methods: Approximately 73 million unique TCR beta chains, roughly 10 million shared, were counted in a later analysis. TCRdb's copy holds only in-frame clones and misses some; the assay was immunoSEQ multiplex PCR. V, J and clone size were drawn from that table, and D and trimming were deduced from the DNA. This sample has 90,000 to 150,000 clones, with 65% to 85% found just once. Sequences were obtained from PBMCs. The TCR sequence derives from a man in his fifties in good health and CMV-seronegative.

The CDR3 loop reads CASSVGRGNTIYF. The CDR3 bases are TGTGCCAGCAGCGTGGGCAGGGGAAACACCATATATTTT. The J gene is TRBJ1-3, the V gene TRBV7-8; D gene unclear. This CDR3 spans 13 amino acids. CDR1 and CDR2 from the germline V gene are SGHVS and FQNEAQ. V lost 5 bases to trimming and J lost 4 bases, with 9 bases between them.